The clone carrying this TCR beta chain was seen repeatedly, ten times or more. Its specificity is not known. These data are taken from a study of identical twins. General observations from the study: It was out-of-frame TCR alpha sharing in monozygotic twins that models underestimated.

Template switching added a universal primer binding site, and final cDNA carried unique molecular identifiers. Each CDR3 protein gets one entry after TCRdb re-called the 5' RACE reads with MiXCR. The data show fewer than 650,000 distinct CDR3 sequences, around 7.5% seen once. The V and J ends lost 3 bases and 1 base respectively, with 6 bases between them. The CDR3 has 13 residues. The sample was also reused in another study, on yellow fever vaccine responses in identical twins.

The specimen was PBMCs. The chain joins TRBV12-3 or TRBV12-4 to TRBJ1-1; the D is unclear. The receptor was derived from a young woman in good health. The CDR3 spells CASSFEQNTEAFF. In nucleotides, the CDR3 is TGTGCCAGCAGTTTCGAACAGAACACTGAAGCTTTCTTT.